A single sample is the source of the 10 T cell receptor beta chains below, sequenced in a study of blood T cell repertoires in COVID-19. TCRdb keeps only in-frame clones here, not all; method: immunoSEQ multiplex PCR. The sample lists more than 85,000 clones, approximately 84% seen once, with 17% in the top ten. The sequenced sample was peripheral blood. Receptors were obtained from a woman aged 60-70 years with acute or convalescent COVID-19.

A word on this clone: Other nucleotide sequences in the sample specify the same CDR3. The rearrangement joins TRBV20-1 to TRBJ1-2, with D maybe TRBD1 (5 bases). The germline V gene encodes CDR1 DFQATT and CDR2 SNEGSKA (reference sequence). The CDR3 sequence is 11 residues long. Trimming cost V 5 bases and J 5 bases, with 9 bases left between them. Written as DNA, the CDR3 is TGCAGTGCTGGGGGGACTTATGGCTACACCTTC. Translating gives CSAGGTYGYTF.

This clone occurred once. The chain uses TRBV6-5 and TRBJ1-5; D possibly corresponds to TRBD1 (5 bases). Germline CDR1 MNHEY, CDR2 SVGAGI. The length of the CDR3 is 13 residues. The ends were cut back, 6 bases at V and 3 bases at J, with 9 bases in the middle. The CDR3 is CASSRATNQPQHF. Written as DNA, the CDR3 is TGTGCCAGCAGCAGGGCGACCAATCAGCCCCAGCATTTT.

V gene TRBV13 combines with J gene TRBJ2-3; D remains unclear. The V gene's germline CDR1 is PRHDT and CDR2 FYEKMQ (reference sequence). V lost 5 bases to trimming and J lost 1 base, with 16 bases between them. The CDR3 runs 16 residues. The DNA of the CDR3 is TGTGCCAGCAGCGTCTGGGCCAGCCTCGGCACAGATACGCAGTATTTT. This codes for CASSVWASLGTDTQYF.

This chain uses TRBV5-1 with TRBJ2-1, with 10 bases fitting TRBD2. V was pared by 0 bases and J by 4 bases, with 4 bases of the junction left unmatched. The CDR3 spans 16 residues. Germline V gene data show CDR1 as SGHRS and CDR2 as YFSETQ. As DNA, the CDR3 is TGCGCCAGCAGCTTGGAACTAGCGGGGATATACAATGAGCAGTTCTTC. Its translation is CASSLELAGIYNEQFF. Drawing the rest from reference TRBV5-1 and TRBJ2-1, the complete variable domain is KAGVTQTPRYLIKTRGQQVTLSCSPISGHRSVSWYQQTPGQGLQFLFEYFSETQRNKGNFPGRFSGRQFSNSRSEMNVSTLELGDSALYLCASSLELAGIYNEQFFGPGTRLTVL.

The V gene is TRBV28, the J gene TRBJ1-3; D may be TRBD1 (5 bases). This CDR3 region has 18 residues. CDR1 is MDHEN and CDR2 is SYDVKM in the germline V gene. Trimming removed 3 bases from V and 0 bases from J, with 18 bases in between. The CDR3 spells CASSFDTAAGSSGNTIYF. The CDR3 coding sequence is TGTGCCAGCAGTTTTGATACGGCAGCAGGGTCCTCTGGAAACACCATATATTTT.

CDR3 loop: CASGNLANTEAFF. The CDR3 nucleotides read TGTGCCAGCGGCAATCTGGCGAACACTGAAGCTTTCTTT. The chain links TRBV21-1 to TRBJ1-1; the table calls TRBD1, which could not be checked here. TRBV21-1 is a pseudogene. The CDR3 contains 13 residues.

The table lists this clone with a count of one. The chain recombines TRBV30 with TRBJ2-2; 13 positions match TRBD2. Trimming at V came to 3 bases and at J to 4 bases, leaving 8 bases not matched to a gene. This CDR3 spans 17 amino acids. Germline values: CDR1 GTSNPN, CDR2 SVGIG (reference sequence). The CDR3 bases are TGTGCCTGGAGGATGACTAGCGGGGGGCAATTCACCGGGGAGCTGTTTTTT. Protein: CAWRMTSGGQFTGELFF.

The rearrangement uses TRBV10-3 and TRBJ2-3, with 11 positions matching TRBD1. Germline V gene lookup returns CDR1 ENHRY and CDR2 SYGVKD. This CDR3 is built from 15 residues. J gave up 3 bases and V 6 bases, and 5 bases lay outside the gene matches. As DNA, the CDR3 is TGTGCCATCAGCCCGGGACAGGGGGAGACAGATACGCAGTATTTT. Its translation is CAISPGQGETDTQYF.

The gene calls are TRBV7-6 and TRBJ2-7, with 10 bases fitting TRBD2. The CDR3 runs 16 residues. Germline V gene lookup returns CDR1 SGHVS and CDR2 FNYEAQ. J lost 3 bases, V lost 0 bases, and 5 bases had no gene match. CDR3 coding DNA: TGTGCCAGCAGCTTAGCGGCTAGCGGGGGTGTCTACGAGCAGTACTTC. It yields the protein CASSLAASGGVYEQYF.

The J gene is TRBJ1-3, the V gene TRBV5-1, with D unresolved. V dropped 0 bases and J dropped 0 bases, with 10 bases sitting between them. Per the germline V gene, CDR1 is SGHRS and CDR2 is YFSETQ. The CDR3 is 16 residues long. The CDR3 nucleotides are TGCGCCAGCAGCTTGGACGGTCCCCACTCTGGAAACACCATATATTTT. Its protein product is CASSLDGPHSGNTIYF.